These 10 T cell receptor beta chains came from one sample sequenced in a study of cytomegalovirus exposure and HLA in healthy donors. Both 60 Vbeta primers and 13 Jbeta primers went into the PCR. The method was immunoSEQ multiplex PCR; TCRdb's version includes in-frame clones alone and lacks a portion of them. The table shows about 150,000 clones, with 75% occurring only once. Sequencing was done on a sample of PBMCs. Receptors were obtained from a man aged 25-40 years in good health and CMV-seronegative.

This chain links TRBV6-5 with TRBJ1-1; D might be TRBD1 (6 bases). Trimming pared 7 bases from V and 6 bases from J, leaving 15 bases between. This CDR3 has 13 residues. Germline values: CDR1 MNHEY, CDR2 SVGAGI. The CDR3 region is CASTANREAEAFF. For the CDR3, the DNA is TGTGCCAGCACCGCGAACAGGGAAGCTGAAGCTTTCTTT.

The J gene is TRBJ1-5, the V gene TRBV5-6; D gene unclear. The germline V gene encodes CDR1 SGHDT and CDR2 YYEEEE. The V gene lost 1 base and the J gene lost 8 bases, with 10 bases spanning the gap. The CDR3 loop spans 13 amino acids. In nucleotides, the CDR3 is TGTGCCAGCAGCTTGAATCCCCGTAAGCCCCAGCATTTT. Translating gives CASSLNPRKPQHF.

V is TRBV6-6 and J is TRBJ2-3; D is possibly TRBD2 (6 bases). Germline V CDR1 and CDR2: MNHNY, SVGAGI (reference sequence). The CDR3 loop spans 15 amino acids. Trimming pared 6 bases from V and 6 bases from J, leaving 19 bases between. CDR3 sequence (DNA): TGTGCCAGCAGCCGCCTAGCGCTCCTGGGGGATACGCAGTATTTT. Encoded protein: CASSRLALLGDTQYF.

V and J are TRBV11-1 and TRBJ2-7, with 8 bases identical to TRBD1. CDR1 SGHAT and CDR2 FQDESV come from the germline V gene (reference sequence). The CDR3 runs 15 residues. V lost 5 bases to trimming and J lost 3 bases; unmatched junction nucleotides: 9. The DNA of the CDR3 is TGTGCCAGCAGCCACGGACAGGGTGGCGGCTACGAGCAGTACTTC. Amino acids: CASSHGQGGGYEQYF.

The chain employs TRBV7-9 and TRBJ2-3; TRBD1 aligns across 8 bases. CDR1 is SEHNR and CDR2 is FQNEAQ in the germline V gene (reference sequence). With V trimmed by 7 bases and J by 6 bases, 15 bases remained unmatched. This CDR3 spans 16 amino acids. The CDR3 DNA sequence: TGTGCCAGCACCATTAGGGTTGCAGGGGGCGAGGATACGCAGTATTTT. This codes for CASTIRVAGGEDTQYF. The whole variable domain, remainder taken from reference TRBV7-9 and TRBJ2-3, is DTGVSQNPRHKITKRGQNVTFRCDPISEHNRLYWYRQTLGQGPEFLTYFQNEAQLEKSRLLSDRFSAERPKGSFSTLEIQRTEQGDSAMYLCASTIRVAGGEDTQYFGPGTRLTVL.

The V and J genes are TRBV27 and TRBJ2-2, with D possibly TRBD1 on 7 matching bases. The V end was cut by 6 bases, the J end by 6 bases, with 14 bases between. This CDR3 has 14 residues. Germline loops: CDR1 MNHEY, CDR2 SMNVEV (reference sequence). CDR3 in amino acids: CASRAGQIAGELFF. In DNA form, the CDR3 reads TGTGCCAGCAGGGCGGGACAGATCGCCGGGGAGCTGTTTTTT.

This chain connects TRBV28 to TRBJ1-5; no firm D call. The CDR3 spans 15 residues. V gave up 3 bases and J gave up 2 bases, with 11 bases separating them. The V gene's germline CDR1 is MDHEN and CDR2 SYDVKM. CDR3 residues: CASSFVGVGNQPQHF. Written as DNA, the CDR3 is TGTGCCAGCAGTTTTGTGGGCGTGGGCAATCAGCCCCAGCATTTT.

J is TRBJ1-2 and V is TRBV28, with D hard to call. This CDR3 region has 13 residues. CDR1 and CDR2 (germline): MDHEN, SYDVKM. V was cut by 2 bases and J by 3 bases, with 7 bases left in between. CDR3 protein: CASSLSQDYGYTF. CDR3 DNA: TGTGCCAGCAGTTTAAGTCAGGACTATGGCTACACCTTC.

The rearrangement joins TRBV15 to TRBJ1-2; D might be TRBD1 (6 bases). With 9 bases removed from V and 5 bases from J, the gap between germline ends came to 16 bases. From germline, CDR1 is LNHNV and CDR2 YYDKDF (reference sequence). CDR3 length: 13 amino acids. For the CDR3, the DNA is TGTGCCACGGGGGCAGGTCCCTCATATGGCTACACCTTC. It specifies CATGAGPSYGYTF. The variable domain in full, completed from reference TRBV15 and TRBJ1-2, reads DAMVIQNPRYQVTQFGKPVTLSCSQTLNHNVMYWYQQKSSQAPKLLFHYYDKDFNNEADTPDNFQSRRPNTSFCFLDIRSPGLGDTAMYLCATGAGPSYGYTFGSGTRLTVV.

This clone was found once. The J gene is TRBJ1-1, the V gene TRBV21-1; TRBD1 is the table's D call, not checked against the DNA. TRBV21-1 is reported as a pseudogene. The CDR3 has 13 amino acids. The CDR3 here is CARARGRRTEAFF. In nucleotides, the CDR3 is TGTGCCCGCGCCAGGGGGAGGCGAACTGAAGCTTTCTTT.